The rows below give T cell receptor beta chains drawn from one sample of a study of blood T cell repertoires in COVID-19. Data came from immunoSEQ multiplex PCR; TCRdb stores just in-frame clones and leaves some out. This sample carries some 100,000 clones, 88% of them seen once, and the ten largest clones take 5.5% to 8%. The sequenced sample was peripheral blood. The source is an older woman with acute or convalescent COVID-19. Both conserved end residues are part of each CDR3. D genes are given only for firm matches. Clone size is not always given. Where it is, it says once, few, many or a class for expanded clones.

>NA|TRBV7-2|TRBJ1-1|NA
TGTGCCAGCAGCTTTGCTAGGAACACTGAAGCTTTCTTT
CASSFARNTEAFF
>TRBD2|TRBV14|TRBJ2-1|once
TGTGCCAGCAGCCAACCGGGACTAGCGGGAGTGGGGAATGAGCAGTTCTTC
CASSQPGLAGVGNEQFF
>NA|TRBV6-5|TRBJ2-4|NA
TGTGCCAGCAACCTAACAGGGATCGCCAAAAACATTCAGTACTTC
CASNLTGIAKNIQYF
>NA|TRBV6-1|TRBJ2-3|NA
TGTGCCAGCAGTGAGCGGGCCGGGGGATATACGCAGTATTTT
CASSERAGGYTQYF
>NA|TRBV5-5|TRBJ1-1|NA
TGTGCCAGCAGACCCAGGGAGGGTATTAGGACTGAAGCTTTCTTT
CASRPREGIRTEAFF
>TRBD2|TRBV11-3|TRBJ2-3|NA
TGTGCCAGCAGCTTGGCGGGAGGGGATACGCAGTATTTT
CASSLAGGDTQYF
>TRBD2|TRBV7-8|TRBJ2-1|once
TGTGCCAGCAGCTTAATGTTGCGGGAGTCAGGGCAGTTCTTC
CASSLMLRESGQFF
>NA|TRBV5-1|TRBJ2-1|few
TGCGCCAGCAGCTTGGCTAGTTCCCGTCGGAATGAGCAGTTCTTC
CASSLASSRRNEQFF
>NA|TRBV30|TRBJ1-6|NA
TGTGCCTGGAGTTTTGGGGGCGTAAATTATAATTCACCCCTCCACTTT
CAWSFGGVNYNSPLHF
>TRBD2|TRBV9|TRBJ2-5|NA
TGTGCCAGCAGCGGCGGACTAGCGGGAGGGCAAGAGACCCAGTACTTC
CASSGGLAGGQETQYF
>NA|TRBV5-1|TRBJ1-1|NA
TGCGCCAGCAGCTTCGGGAGTTTGGACACTGAAGCTTTCTTT
CASSFGSLDTEAFF
>NA|TRBV29-1|TRBJ2-5|once
TGCAGCGTTAACGGGCAAGAGACCCAGTACTTC
CSVNGQETQYF
>NA|TRBV25-1|TRBJ1-6|NA
TGTGCCAGCAGTGGGATAAACAGGGCACCGGGCTCACCCCTCCACTTT
CASSGINRAPGSPLHF
>NA|TRBV6-5|TRBJ1-1|NA
TGTGCCAGCAGCCCGGGTTTTATGAACACTGAAGCTTTCTTT
CASSPGFMNTEAFF
>TRBD1|TRBV7-2|TRBJ1-4|NA
TGTGCCAGCAGCCCCGGGACAGTAGCAACTAATGAAAAACTGTTTTTT
CASSPGTVATNEKLFF
>NA|TRBV11-2|TRBJ1-3|NA
TGTGCCAGCAGCTTTAGGGGTTACTCTGGAAACACCATATATTTT
CASSFRGYSGNTIYF
>NA|TRBV27|TRBJ1-2|NA
TGTGCCAGCTTCGGGGGGGGCGCCTATGGCTACACCTTC
CASFGGGAYGYTF
>NA|TRBV7-3|TRBJ2-1|NA
TGTGCCAGCAGCTTAACGTTAGGGGCTAGGGAGCAGTTCTTC
CASSLTLGAREQFF
>NA|TRBV6-5|TRBJ2-7|once
TGTGCCAGCAGGCCCGACAAATTCTACGAGCAGTACTTC
CASRPDKFYEQYF
>NA|TRBV19|TRBJ1-2|NA
TGTGCCAGTAAGTGGAACGGGGACTATGGCTACACCTTC
CASKWNGDYGYTF
>NA|TRBV5-5|TRBJ1-5|NA
TGTGCCAGCAGCCCTCCCATGGGAGGAGGCCATCAGCCCCAGCATTTT
CASSPPMGGGHQPQHF
>TRBD2|TRBV19|TRBJ2-2|NA
TGTGCCAGTAGTATTCAGGTTCTAGCGGGAGTTGGCGGGGAGCTGTTTTTT
CASSIQVLAGVGGELFF
>NA|TRBV5-1|TRBJ1-2|NA
TGCGCCAGCAGCGCCGGGAAGTCCCGGTATGGCTACACCTTC
CASSAGKSRYGYTF
>TRBD1|TRBV29-1|TRBJ1-2|NA
TGCAGCGTTACCCGGACAGGGGATGTATTCTATGGCTACACCTTC
CSVTRTGDVFYGYTF